The present T cell receptor beta chain was sequenced within a study of neurological immune-mediated disorders. The table lists this clonotype with many counts. What it recognizes is unknown. The cDNA was generated by 5'RACE with 10-nucleotide random UMIs. In each sequencing run, over 170 million TCR-beta sequences were generated from 15-18 subjects. Via MiXCR, TCRdb re-called the 5' RACE reads, giving one row per CDR3 protein. The data hold about 79,000 distinct CDR3 sequences, with around an eighth observed a single time. Volunteers from a blood bank in Maryland, USA, constituted the healthy controls. Overall study findings and caveats: HTLV-1-associated myelopathy had the most TCR clonal expansion, whereas multiple sclerosis had the least (lower than in healthy controls).

This sequence was found in a woman aged 50 to 60 in good health. Sequencing was carried out using PBMCs.

Written as DNA, the CDR3 is TGCAGTGCTAGGGCGGGGAGCTCCTACAATGAGCAGTTCTTC. It codes for CSARAGSSYNEQFF. The chain carries TRBV20-1 and TRBJ2-1; TRBD2 is a possible D gene (6 bases). The length of the CDR3 is 14 residues. V lost 3 bases, J lost 0 bases, and 9 bases lay in between. Germline V CDR1 and CDR2: DFQATT, SNEGSKA (reference sequence).